This record looks at one TCR beta chain sequence and its context. It has no known antigen specificity. No much larger clone is present one base from it, and per-base qualities are unavailable. The CDR3 regions of human TCRbeta chains were analyzed by immunosequencing. Concerning the study's data processing: Repertoire TCRs were checked for matches against a reference library of SARS-CoV-2-specific TCRs that had been generated using the MIRA antigen-specificity platform. Breadth was defined as the fraction of unique TCRs that were SARS-CoV-2-associated, and depth was defined as the fraction of total T cells that were SARS-CoV-2-associated. Using the MIRA data, every spike-specific TCR was mapped to the spike region that the TCR reacted to and assigned to either a CD4 or a CD8 class. Log10-transformed breadth and depth values were compared by one-way ANOVA with Sidak's multiple comparisons tests. The table comes from immuneACCESS by way of TCRdb, which keeps in-frame sequences with V and J called. Part of the clones is missing from these tables; in studies checked, under half for an unresolved V gene and the rest for unknown reasons. D and trimming were read from the DNA, whereas the V and J calls and clone size are those reported in that table. The sample profile shows some 150,000 clones; roughly nine tenths of them were found once. Together, the top ten hold 5.5% of the sample.

The entry originates in a study of T cell responses to AZD1222 COVID-19 vaccine listed by TCRdb under 2021. Looking at the study overall: TCR sequencing covered fewer than 250 trial participants: 207 given two doses of AZD1222 and 26 given two doses of MenACWY control vaccine. Trial participants were enrolled by age into subgroups of 18-55, 56-69 and 70-plus years, and approximately 150, 30 and 60 TCR-sequenced participants, respectively, were included in these subgroups.

What the research found in general, with its limitations: Participants were mostly white British and included more females than males, and it was suggested by the authors that clonal diversity may have been underestimated. Nearly half of unique spike-specific TCRs reportedly recognized epitopes outside regions mutated in the B.1.351 and B.1.1.7 variants. In the small 56-69-year group, the increase in depth fell short of significance, most likely because of low power. The whole spike protein was spanned by vaccine-associated CD4 TCRs, and dominant responses were seen in regions 160-218 and 743-854. No day 14 peak-response samples were available, so repertoires were characterized only after the peak T cell response. Only 5 to 7 AZD1222 recipients were SARS-CoV-2 seropositive at baseline, limiting conclusions about previously exposed vaccinees. After two AZD1222 doses, spike-specific TCR breadth and depth were significantly higher than at day 0 and than in MenACWY recipients.

What the time point label conveys for this sample: baseline before first vaccination. The treatment or condition label, read with the paper, signifies: meningococcal conjugate vaccine given as trial control. Samples from vaccinated people were obtained from the UK trials COV001 and COV002, which included a single-blind randomized controlled phase 2/3 trial of AZD1222 (ChAdOx1 nCoV-19) in healthy adults. Trial participant PBMC samples were collected at day 0 and day 28 after the second dose for TCRbeta chain sequencing. Taken from cysteine to phenylalanine, the CDR3 has 16 residues. The retained sequence is limited to the CDR3, 48 bases, with the frame set at the first base. V is reduced by 4 bases and J by 5 bases, leaving a spacing of 21 bases between them. The germline V gene yields SGHTA for CDR1 and FQGNSA for CDR2.

The sequence was obtained from an adult in good health. The sequenced sample was peripheral blood, obtained on day 0 of MenACWY control vaccination. The chain is assembled from TRBV7-2 and TRBJ2-7, and TRBD2 may be the D gene, going by 7 matching bases. The nucleotide sequence is TGTGCCAGCAGCTCACCGGACATGGGGGGGCCGGACGAGCAGTACTTC. It specifies CASSSPDMGGPDEQYF.